The sequence of this TCR beta chain was determined in a study of cytomegalovirus exposure and HLA in healthy donors. The CDR3 totals 13 residues. Trimming removed 7 bases from V and 0 bases from J, with 13 bases in between. Germline V CDR1 and CDR2: SQVTM, ANQGSEA. As to this clone: The target antigen is unknown.

Findings of the study overall: Accurate prediction of HLA-A and HLA-B alleles (for most subjects) was reportedly achieved from TCR beta sequences. Immune exposure information comprised only CMV serostatus. TRBV6-2, TRBV6-3 and some other V segments were excluded as indistinguishable. An observed cluster of highly shared sequence variants was recorded as a likely sequencing artifact.

This PCR relied on a set of 60 Vbeta primers and 13 Jbeta primers. Sequenced by immunoSEQ multiplex PCR; TCRdb stores in-frame clones only, minus some. The profile shows 80,000 or so clones, less than 80% of them singletons. This TCR was recovered from a young man in good health and CMV-seropositive. The V gene is TRBV29-1, the J gene TRBJ2-7, with D possibly being TRBD1 (5 bases). Sequences were obtained from PBMCs. The CDR3, as DNA: TGCAGCGCTGGACATTCCAGCTCCTACGAGCAGTACTTC. Encoded protein: CSAGHSSSYEQYF.